This T cell receptor beta chain was sequenced for a study of T cell repertoires in cytomegalovirus infection. At the level of the study: Public signatures in TCR beta pointed to CMV infection and matching HLA type. Study-wide points: HLA-C-restricted, CMV-specific TCR beta clonotypes were dominant ex vivo.

In TCRdb, the reads were re-called with MiXCR into one record per CDR3 protein. The sample yields 310,000 or so distinct CDR3 sequences, approximately 25% seen once. Germline loops: CDR1 MNHEY, CDR2 SMNVEV (reference sequence). The germline V and J ends were trimmed by 5 bases and 6 bases, with 13 bases remaining between them. The CDR3 loop spans 13 amino acids. In its sample, this clonotype was seen a few times. What it recognizes is unknown. V usage is TRBV27 and J usage is TRBJ2-5; D unclear. The sequencing used cultured PBMCs, collected from culture after CMV antigen stimulation. This sequence was found in a human donor in good health (CMV status not recorded). Some clones in this sample may be carry-over from other donors' samples. The CDR3 here is CASSPSSRQTQYF. As DNA, the CDR3 is TGTGCCAGCAGTCCCAGCAGTCGACAGACCCAGTACTTC.